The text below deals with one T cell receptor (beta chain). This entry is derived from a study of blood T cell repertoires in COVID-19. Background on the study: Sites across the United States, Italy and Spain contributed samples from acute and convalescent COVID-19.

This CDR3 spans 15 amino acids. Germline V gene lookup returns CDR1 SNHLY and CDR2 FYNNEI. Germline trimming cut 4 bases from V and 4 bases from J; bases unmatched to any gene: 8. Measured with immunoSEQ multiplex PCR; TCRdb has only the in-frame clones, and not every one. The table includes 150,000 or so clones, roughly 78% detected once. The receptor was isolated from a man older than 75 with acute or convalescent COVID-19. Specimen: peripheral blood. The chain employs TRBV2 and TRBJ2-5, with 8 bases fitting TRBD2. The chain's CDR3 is CASSGELAGLETQYF. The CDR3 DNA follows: TGTGCCAGCAGTGGGGAGTTAGCGGGGTTAGAGACCCAGTACTTC. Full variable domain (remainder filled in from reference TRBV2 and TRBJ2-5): EPEVTQTPSHQVTQMGQEVILRCVPISNHLYFYWYRQILGQKVEFLVSFYNNEISEKSEIFDDQFSVERPDGSNFTLKIRSTKLEDSAMYFCASSGELAGLETQYFGPGTRLLVL.